The clone carrying this TCR beta chain is labeled as medium-sized. The antigen is not known. The data are from a study of liver allograft versus peripheral blood T cells. Study in general: In transplanted livers, T cell receptor repertoires were compared with those found in the recipients' peripheral blood.

TCRdb analysed the reads with MiXCR anew, one entry per CDR3 protein. Here the sample spans about 13,000 distinct CDR3 sequences, under 20% being singletons. Findings and caveats of the study: Reported data describe T cell receptor repertoires within liver allografts as differing from those in peripheral blood.

The CDR3 is 14 amino acids. In germline, CDR1 is LNHDA, CDR2 SQIVND (reference sequence). The V segment lost 5 bases and the J segment 4 bases; nucleotides outside the gene matches: 4. This sequence joins TRBV19 and TRBJ1-3; 8 bases map to TRBD1. The sequence was collected from a human patient who had a liver transplant. The T cells may come from the graft donor. Here the CDR3 DNA reads TGTGCCAGTAGTGTGACAGGGGTAGGAAACACCATATATTTT. It yields the protein CASSVTGVGNTIYF.